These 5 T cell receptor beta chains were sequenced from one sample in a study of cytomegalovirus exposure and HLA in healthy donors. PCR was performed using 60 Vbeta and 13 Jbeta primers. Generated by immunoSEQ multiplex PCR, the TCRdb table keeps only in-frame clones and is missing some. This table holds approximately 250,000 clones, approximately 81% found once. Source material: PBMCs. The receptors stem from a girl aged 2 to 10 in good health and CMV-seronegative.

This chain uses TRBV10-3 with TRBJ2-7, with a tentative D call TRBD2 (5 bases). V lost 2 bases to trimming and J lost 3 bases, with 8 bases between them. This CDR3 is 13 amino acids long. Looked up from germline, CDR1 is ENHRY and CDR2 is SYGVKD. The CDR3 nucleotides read TGTGCCATCAGTGAGGGGAGCTACTACGAGCAGTACTTC. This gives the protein CAISEGSYYEQYF.

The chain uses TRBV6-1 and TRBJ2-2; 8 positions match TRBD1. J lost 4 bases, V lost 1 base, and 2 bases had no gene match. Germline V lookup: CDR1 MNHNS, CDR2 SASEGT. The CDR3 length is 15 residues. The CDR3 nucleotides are TGTGCCAGCAGTGAAGAAACAGGGGGCACCGGGGAGCTGTTTTTT. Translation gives CASSEETGGTGELFF.

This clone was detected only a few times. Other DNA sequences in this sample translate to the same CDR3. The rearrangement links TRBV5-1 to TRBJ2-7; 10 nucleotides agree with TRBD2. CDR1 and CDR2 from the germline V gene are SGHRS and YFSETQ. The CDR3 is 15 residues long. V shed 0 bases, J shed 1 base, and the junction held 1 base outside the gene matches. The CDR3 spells CASSLGTSGSYEQYF. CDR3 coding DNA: TGCGCCAGCAGCTTGGGGACTAGCGGATCCTACGAGCAGTACTTC. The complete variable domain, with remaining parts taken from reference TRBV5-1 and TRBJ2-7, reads KAGVTQTPRYLIKTRGQQVTLSCSPISGHRSVSWYQQTPGQGLQFLFEYFSETQRNKGNFPGRFSGRQFSNSRSEMNVSTLELGDSALYLCASSLGTSGSYEQYFGPGTRLTVT.

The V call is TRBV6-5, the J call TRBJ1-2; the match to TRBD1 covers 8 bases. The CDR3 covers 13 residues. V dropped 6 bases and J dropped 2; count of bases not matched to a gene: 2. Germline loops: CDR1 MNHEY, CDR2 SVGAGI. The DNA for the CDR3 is TGTGCCAGCAGGACAGGGGACAACTATGGCTACACCTTC. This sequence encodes CASRTGDNYGYTF.

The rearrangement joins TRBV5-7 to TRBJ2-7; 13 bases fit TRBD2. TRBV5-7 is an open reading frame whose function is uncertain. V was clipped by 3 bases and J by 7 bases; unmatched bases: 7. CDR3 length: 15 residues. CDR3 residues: CASSSGLAGEREQYF. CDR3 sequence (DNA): TGTGCCAGCAGCTCCGGACTAGCGGGAGAAAGGGAGCAGTACTTC.